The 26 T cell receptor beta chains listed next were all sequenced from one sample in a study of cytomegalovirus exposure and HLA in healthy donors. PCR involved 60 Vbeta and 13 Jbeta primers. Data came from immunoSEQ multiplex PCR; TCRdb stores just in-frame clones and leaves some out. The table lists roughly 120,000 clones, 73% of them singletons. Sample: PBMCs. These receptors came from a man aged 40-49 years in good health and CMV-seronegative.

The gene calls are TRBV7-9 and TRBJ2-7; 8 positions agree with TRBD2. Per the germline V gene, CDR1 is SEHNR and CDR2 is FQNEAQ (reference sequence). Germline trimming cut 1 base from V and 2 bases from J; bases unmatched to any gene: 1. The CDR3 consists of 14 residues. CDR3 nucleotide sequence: TGTGCCAGCAGCTTAGTCGGGGGGGCCTACGAGCAGTACTTC. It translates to CASSLVGGAYEQYF.

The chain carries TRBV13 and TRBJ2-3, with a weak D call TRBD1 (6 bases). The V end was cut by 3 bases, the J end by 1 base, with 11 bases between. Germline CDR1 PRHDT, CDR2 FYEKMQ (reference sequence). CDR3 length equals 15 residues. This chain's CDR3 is CASSLNRVGTDTQYF. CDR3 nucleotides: TGTGCCAGCAGCTTGAACAGGGTCGGCACAGATACGCAGTATTTT.

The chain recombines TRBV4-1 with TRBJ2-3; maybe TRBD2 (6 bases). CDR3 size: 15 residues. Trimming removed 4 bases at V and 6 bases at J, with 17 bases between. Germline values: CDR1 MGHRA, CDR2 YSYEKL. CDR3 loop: CASSPDRGTGDTQYF. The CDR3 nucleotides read TGCGCCAGCAGCCCGGACCGGGGGACCGGGGATACGCAGTATTTT.

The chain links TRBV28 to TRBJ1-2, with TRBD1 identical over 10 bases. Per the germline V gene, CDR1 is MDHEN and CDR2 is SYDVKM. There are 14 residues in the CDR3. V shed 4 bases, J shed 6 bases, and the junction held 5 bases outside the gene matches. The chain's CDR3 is CASSSPDRGNGYTF. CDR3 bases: TGTGCCAGCAGTTCCCCGGACAGGGGGAATGGCTACACCTTC.

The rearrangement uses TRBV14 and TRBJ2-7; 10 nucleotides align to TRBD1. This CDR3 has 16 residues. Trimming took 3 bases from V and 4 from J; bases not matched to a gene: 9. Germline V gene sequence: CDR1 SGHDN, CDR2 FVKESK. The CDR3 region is CASSQLSGTGAYEQYF. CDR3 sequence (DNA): TGTGCCAGCAGCCAGCTATCCGGGACAGGGGCGTACGAGCAGTACTTC.

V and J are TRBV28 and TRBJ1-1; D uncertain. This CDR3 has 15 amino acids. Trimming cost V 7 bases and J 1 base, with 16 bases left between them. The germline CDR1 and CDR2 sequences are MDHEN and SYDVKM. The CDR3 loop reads CASMSHGKGNTEAFF. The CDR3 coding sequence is TGTGCCAGCATGTCTCACGGGAAGGGGAACACTGAAGCTTTCTTT.

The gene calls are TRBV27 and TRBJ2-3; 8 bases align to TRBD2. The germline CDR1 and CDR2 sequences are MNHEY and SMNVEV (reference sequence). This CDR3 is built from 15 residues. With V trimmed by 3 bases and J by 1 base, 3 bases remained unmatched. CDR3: CASSLGRGGTDTQYF. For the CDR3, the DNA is TGTGCCAGCAGTTTGGGGCGGGGGGGCACAGATACGCAGTATTTT.

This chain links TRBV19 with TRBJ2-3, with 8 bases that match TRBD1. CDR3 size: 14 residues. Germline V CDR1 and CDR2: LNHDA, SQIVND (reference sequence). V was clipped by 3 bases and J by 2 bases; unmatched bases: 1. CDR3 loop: CASSMTGVTDTQYF. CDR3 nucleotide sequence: TGTGCCAGTAGTATGACAGGGGTCACAGATACGCAGTATTTT.

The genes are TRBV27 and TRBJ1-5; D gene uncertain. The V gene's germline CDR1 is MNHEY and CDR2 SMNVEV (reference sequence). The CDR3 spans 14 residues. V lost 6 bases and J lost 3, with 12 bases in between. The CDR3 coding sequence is TGTGCCAGCAGGCCACTAGCGGTCAATCAGCCCCAGCATTTT. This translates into CASRPLAVNQPQHF.

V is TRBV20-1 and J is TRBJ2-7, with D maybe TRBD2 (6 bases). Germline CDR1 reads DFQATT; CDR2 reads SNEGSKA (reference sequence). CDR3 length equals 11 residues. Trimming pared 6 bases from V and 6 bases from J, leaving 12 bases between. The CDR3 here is CSANRGGEQYF. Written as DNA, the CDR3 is TGCAGTGCAAATAGGGGAGGCGAGCAGTACTTC.

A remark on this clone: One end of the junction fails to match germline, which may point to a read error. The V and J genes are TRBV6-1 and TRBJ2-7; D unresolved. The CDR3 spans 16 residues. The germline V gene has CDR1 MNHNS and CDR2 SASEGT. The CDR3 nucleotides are TGTGCCTGCAGTGAAGATGTATGGAGTTCGTCCTACGAGCAGTACTTC. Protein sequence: CACSEDVWSSSYEQYF.

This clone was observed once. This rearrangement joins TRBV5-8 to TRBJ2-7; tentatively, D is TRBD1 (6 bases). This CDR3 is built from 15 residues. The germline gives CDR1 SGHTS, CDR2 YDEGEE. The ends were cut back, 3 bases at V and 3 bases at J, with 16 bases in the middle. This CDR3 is CASSSWTVRGYEQYF. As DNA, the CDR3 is TGTGCCAGCAGCTCCTGGACAGTAAGAGGCTACGAGCAGTACTTC. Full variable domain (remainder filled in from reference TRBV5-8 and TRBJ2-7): EAGVTQSPTHLIKTRGQQATLRCSPISGHTSVYWYQQALGLGLQFLLWYDEGEERNRGNFPPRFSGRQFPNYSSELNVNALELEDSALYLCASSSWTVRGYEQYFGPGTRLTVT.

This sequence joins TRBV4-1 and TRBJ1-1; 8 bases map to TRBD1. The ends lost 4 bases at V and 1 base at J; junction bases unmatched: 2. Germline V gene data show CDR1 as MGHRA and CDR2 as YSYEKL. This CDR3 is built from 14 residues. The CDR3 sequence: CASSRTGSNTEAFF. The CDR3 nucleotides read TGCGCCAGCAGCCGGACAGGGTCGAACACTGAAGCTTTCTTT.

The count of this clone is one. CDR3 DNA sequence: TGTGCTACTGGTGGTGGGGGGTCCTACGAGCAGTACTTC. Translating it yields CATGGGGSYEQYF. The J gene is TRBJ2-7, the V gene TRBV28, with D perhaps matching TRBD2 (6 bases). The germline V gene encodes CDR1 MDHEN and CDR2 SYDVKM. The CDR3 loop spans 13 amino acids.

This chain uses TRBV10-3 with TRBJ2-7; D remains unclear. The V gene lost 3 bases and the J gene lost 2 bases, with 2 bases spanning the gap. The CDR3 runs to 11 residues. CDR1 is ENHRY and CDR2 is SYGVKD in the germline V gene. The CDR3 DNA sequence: TGTGCCATCAGTGATACCTACGAGCAGTACTTC. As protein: CAISDTYEQYF.

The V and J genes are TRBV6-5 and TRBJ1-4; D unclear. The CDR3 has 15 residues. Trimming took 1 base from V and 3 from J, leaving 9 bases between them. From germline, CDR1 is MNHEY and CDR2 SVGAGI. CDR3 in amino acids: CASSYFARPNEKLFF. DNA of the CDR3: TGTGCCAGCAGTTACTTTGCCAGGCCTAATGAAAAACTGTTTTTT.

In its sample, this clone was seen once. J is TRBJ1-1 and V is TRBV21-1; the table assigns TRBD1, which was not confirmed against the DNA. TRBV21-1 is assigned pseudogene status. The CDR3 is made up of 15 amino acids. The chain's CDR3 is CASGPKTGGNTEAFF. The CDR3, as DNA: TGTGCCAGCGGTCCAAAGACAGGAGGGAACACTGAAGCTTTCTTT.

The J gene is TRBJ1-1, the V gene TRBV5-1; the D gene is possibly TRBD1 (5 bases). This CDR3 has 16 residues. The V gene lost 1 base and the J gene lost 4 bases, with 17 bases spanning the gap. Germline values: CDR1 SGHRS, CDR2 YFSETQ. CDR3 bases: TGCGCCAGCAGCTTGTTCGGCCAGGGTTCGGGCACTGAAGCTTTCTTT. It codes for CASSLFGQGSGTEAFF.

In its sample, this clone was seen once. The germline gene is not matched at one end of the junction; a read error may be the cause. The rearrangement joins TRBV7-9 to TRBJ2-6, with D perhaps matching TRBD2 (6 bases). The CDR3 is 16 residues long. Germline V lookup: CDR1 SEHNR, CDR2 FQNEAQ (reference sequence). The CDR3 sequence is CSSSLGLRSGANVLTF. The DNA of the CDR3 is TGTTCCAGCAGCTTGGGACTCCGCTCTGGGGCCAACGTCCTGACTTTC.

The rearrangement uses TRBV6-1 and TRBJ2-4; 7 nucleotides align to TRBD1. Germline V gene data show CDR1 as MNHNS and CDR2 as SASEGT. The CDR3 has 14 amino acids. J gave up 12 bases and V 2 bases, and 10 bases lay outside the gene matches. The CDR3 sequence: CASSESDRAESQYF. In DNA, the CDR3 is TGTGCCAGCAGTGAATCAGACAGGGCAGAAAGTCAGTACTTC.

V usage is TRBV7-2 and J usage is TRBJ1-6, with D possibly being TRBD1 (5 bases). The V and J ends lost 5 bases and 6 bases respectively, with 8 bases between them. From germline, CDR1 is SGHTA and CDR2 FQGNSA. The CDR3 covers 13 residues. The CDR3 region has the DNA TGTGCCAGCAGCCAAGACAGTAATTCACCCCTCCACTTT. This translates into CASSQDSNSPLHF.

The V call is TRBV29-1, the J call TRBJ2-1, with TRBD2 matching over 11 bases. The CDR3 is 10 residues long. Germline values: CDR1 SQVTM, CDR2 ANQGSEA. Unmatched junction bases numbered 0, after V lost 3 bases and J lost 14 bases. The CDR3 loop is CSVETSGEFF. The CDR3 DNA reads TGCAGCGTTGAGACTAGCGGGGAGTTCTTC.

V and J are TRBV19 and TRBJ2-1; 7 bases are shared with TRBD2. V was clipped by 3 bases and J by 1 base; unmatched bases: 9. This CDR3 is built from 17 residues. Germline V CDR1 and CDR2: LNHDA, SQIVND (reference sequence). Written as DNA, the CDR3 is TGTGCCAGTAGTATTTCGAGCGGGGACTTTTCCTACAATGAGCAGTTCTTC. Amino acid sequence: CASSISSGDFSYNEQFF. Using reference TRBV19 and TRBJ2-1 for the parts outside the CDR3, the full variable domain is DGGITQSPKYLFRKEGQNVTLSCEQNLNHDAMYWYRQDPGQGLRLIYYSQIVNDFQKGDIAEGYSVSREKKESFPLTVTSAQKNPTAFYLCASSISSGDFSYNEQFFGPGTRLTVL.

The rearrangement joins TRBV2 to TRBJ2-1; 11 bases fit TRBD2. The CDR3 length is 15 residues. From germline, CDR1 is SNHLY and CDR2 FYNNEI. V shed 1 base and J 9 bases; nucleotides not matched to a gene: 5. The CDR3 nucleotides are TGTGCCAGCAGTGAAGAACTAGCGGGGGTGGGTGAGCAGTTCTTC. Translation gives CASSEELAGVGEQFF. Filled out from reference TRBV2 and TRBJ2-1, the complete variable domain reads EPEVTQTPSHQVTQMGQEVILRCVPISNHLYFYWYRQILGQKVEFLVSFYNNEISEKSEIFDDQFSVERPDGSNFTLKIRSTKLEDSAMYFCASSEELAGVGEQFFGPGTRLTVL.

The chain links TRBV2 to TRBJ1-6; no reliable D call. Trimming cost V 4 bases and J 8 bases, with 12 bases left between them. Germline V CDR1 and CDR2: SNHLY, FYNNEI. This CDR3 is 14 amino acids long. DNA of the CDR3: TGTGCCAGCAGTGCAGACATGGGTCATTCACCCCTCCACTTT. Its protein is CASSADMGHSPLHF.

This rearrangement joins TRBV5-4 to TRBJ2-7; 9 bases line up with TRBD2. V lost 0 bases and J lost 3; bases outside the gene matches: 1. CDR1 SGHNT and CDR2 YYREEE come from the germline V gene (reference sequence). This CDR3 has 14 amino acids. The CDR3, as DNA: TGTGCCAGCAGCTTGGGCGGGGGGGTCTACGAGCAGTACTTC. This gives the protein CASSLGGGVYEQYF.